The 7 T cell receptor beta chains below all came from one sample that was sequenced in a study of metastatic and nonmetastatic thyroid tumors (dated by TCRdb to the early 2020s). Libraries were prepared through PCR. The run used an Illumina HiSeq 4000. TCRdb trimmed the raw reads at Q25, called clones with MiXCR and kept productive beta chains. The sample records tens of thousands of clones, around 25% of which are singletons. 9% to 15% of the sample is held by the ten biggest clonotypes. No treatment had been received by any patient before thyroid surgery. Sequenced material: tumor tissue. These receptors were collected from a male donor with papillary thyroid cancer or a benign thyroid nodule (not recorded which). Some clones in this sample may be carry-over from other donors' samples.

This clone was detected once. This chain connects TRBV20-1 to TRBJ2-7, with no clear D. The CDR3 sequence is 12 residues long. Germline CDR1 is DFQATT and CDR2 is SNEGSKA (reference sequence). The CDR3, as DNA: TGCAGCGGTGCTCCCCGATCCTACGAGCAGTACTTC. Translated: CSGAPRSYEQYF.

This clone occurred a few times. This sequence joins TRBV19 and TRBJ1-2, with D unclear. Germline loops: CDR1 LNHDA, CDR2 SQIVND (reference sequence). V gave up 5 bases and J gave up 4 bases, with 14 bases separating them. CDR3 length equals 14 residues. The CDR3 DNA is TGTGCCAGTAGTGCTCCCATGGACGTCTATGGCTACACCTTC. Protein product: CASSAPMDVYGYTF.

Worth noting for this clone: An end of the junction differs from the germline gene, which may be a read error. V gene TRBV6-5 combines with J gene TRBJ1-2; weak D call: TRBD1 (5 bases). Germline values: CDR1 MNHEY, CDR2 SVGAGI. The CDR3 has 17 amino acids. The CDR3 coding sequence is TGTGCCAGCAGTTACTCTCGGGGGACGGCCTCTAACTATTGCTACACCTTC. Translating gives CASSYSRGTASNYCYTF.

This clone was seen ten or more times. Other nucleotide sequences in the sample specify the same CDR3. The chain has TRBV5-1 and TRBJ1-2; D is undetermined. CDR1 is SGHRS and CDR2 is YFSETQ in the germline V gene. The CDR3 contains 13 residues. V was shortened by 0 bases and J by 4 bases, with 7 bases between the two germline ends. In nucleotides, the CDR3 is TGCGCCAGCAGCTTGGATCAGATCTATGGCTACACCTTC. This gives the protein CASSLDQIYGYTF.

In this sample, this clone turned up many times. The chain uses TRBV18 and TRBJ1-1, with TRBD1 matching over 7 bases. Looked up from germline, CDR1 is KGHSH and CDR2 is LQKENI. The CDR3 is made up of 16 amino acids. Losses at the gene ends were 3 bases for V and 5 bases for J; bases not matched to a gene: 12. CDR3 sequence: CASSPQGGALGTEAFF. The DNA of the CDR3 is TGTGCCAGCTCACCCCAGGGGGGGGCATTGGGTACTGAAGCTTTCTTT.

This clone ranks as medium-sized (0.01 to 0.1%). The V and J genes are TRBV10-3 and TRBJ2-7; D uncertain. V was shortened by 6 bases and J by 3 bases, with 21 bases between the two germline ends. The length of the CDR3 is 16 residues. Germline assignment: CDR1 ENHRY and CDR2 SYGVKD. CDR3 amino acids: CAIRRDIMTSHYEQYF. CDR3 in DNA: TGTGCCATCAGACGAGACATCATGACAAGTCACTACGAGCAGTACTTC.

This clone counts as medium-sized (0.01 to 0.1%). This rearrangement joins TRBV6-5 to TRBJ2-3, with 9 bases lining up with TRBD1. This CDR3 comprises 15 residues. Germline values: CDR1 MNHEY, CDR2 SVGAGI. The J segment lost 5 bases and the V segment lost 2 bases, leaving 5 bases of the junction unmatched. The CDR3 DNA sequence: TGTGCCAGCAGTTACGCCGGGACAGGGTTAGATACGCAGTATTTT. This gives the protein CASSYAGTGLDTQYF.